In this sample, the clone carrying this T cell receptor (beta chain) turned up many times. Antigen: not known. The data are from a study of CD8 T cells in ankylosing spondylitis. Points from the study as a whole: There was a TCR beta motif, made of eight highly homologous variants, that appeared characteristic of ankylosing spondylitis blood.

Quantitative 5'-RACE with molecular barcodes was used to make the TCR beta libraries. MiXCR was run by TCRdb on the 5' RACE reads, yielding one entry per CDR3 protein. The sample has more than 200,000 distinct CDR3 sequences, approximately 24% seen once. This receptor was identified in a male donor with ankylosing spondylitis or in good health (not recorded which). The material sequenced was blood, either unsorted or a sorted T cell fraction (not recorded which).

DNA for the CDR3: TGTGCCAGCCGAGAGACGGGTGGAAAACTGTTTTTT. This gives the protein CASRETGGKLFF. The chain employs TRBV6-5 and TRBJ1-4; D unresolved. CDR1 MNHEY and CDR2 SVGAGI come from the germline V gene. The CDR3 is 12 amino acids. V lost 8 bases and J 10 bases, leaving 14 bases between the germline ends.